The 10 T cell receptor beta chains listed next were all sequenced from one sample in a study of blood T cell repertoires in COVID-19. Produced via immunoSEQ multiplex PCR; TCRdb's table is partial and in-frame only. This sample carries hundreds of thousands of clones, 86% of them seen once, and the ten largest clones take under 1.5%. The sample consisted of peripheral blood. Receptor source: a young woman with active or convalescent COVID-19.

J is TRBJ2-7 and V is TRBV10-3; 7 positions match TRBD1. The germline V gene has CDR1 ENHRY and CDR2 SYGVKD. CDR3 length: 14 residues. J was trimmed by 2 bases and V by 0 bases; bases with no gene match: 1. The CDR3 protein is CAISESTGPYEQYF. The CDR3, as DNA: TGTGCCATCAGTGAGTCGACAGGGCCCTACGAGCAGTACTTC.

The chain uses TRBV11-2 and TRBJ2-5, with D unresolved. The CDR3 consists of 11 residues. Germline loops: CDR1 SGHAT, CDR2 FQNNGV. V dropped 5 bases and J dropped 12 bases, with 13 bases sitting between them. The CDR3 protein is CASSLLQNKYF. In nucleotides, the CDR3 is TGTGCCAGCAGCCTCCTACAGAACAAGTACTTC.

The V call is TRBV9, the J call TRBJ2-5, with a weak D call TRBD1 (5 bases). CDR1 is SGDLS and CDR2 is YYNGEE in the germline V gene. This CDR3 has 16 residues. Trimming stripped 2 bases from V and 2 bases from J, with 16 bases between. In nucleotides, the CDR3 is TGTGCCAGCAGCGTTGGGGCCCTGCCTAATCAAGAGACCCAGTACTTC. Residues: CASSVGALPNQETQYF.

This sequence joins TRBV2 and TRBJ2-5, with a weak D call TRBD1 (5 bases). The CDR3 is made up of 15 amino acids. Trimming took 2 bases from V and 4 from J, leaving 14 bases between them. CDR1 is SNHLY, CDR2 FYNNEI, per germline. CDR3 bases: TGTGCCAGCAGTGAAAATAGGGGAACGGGAGAGACCCAGTACTTC. Protein sequence: CASSENRGTGETQYF.

The chain carries TRBV6-5 and TRBJ1-4, with a weak D call TRBD1 (5 bases). Germline CDR1 and CDR2: MNHEY and SVGAGI. The CDR3 sequence is 15 residues long. The V end lost 5 bases, the J end lost 2 bases, and 12 bases lay between the germline ends. The CDR3 here is CASSRQGGTNEKLFF. CDR3 sequence (DNA): TGTGCCAGCAGTCGTCAGGGTGGTACTAATGAAAAACTGTTTTTT.

This clone was recorded once. The V gene is TRBV2, the J gene TRBJ1-5; TRBD1 is a possible D gene (5 bases). Germline CDR1 SNHLY, CDR2 FYNNEI. Trimming stripped 4 bases from V and 4 bases from J, with 11 bases between. This CDR3 contains 14 residues. Here the CDR3 DNA reads TGTGCCAGCAGTGGTGGCAGGGCAAATCAGCCCCAGCATTTT. Translated, it gives CASSGGRANQPQHF.

This clone turned up a few times. The rearrangement uses TRBV27 and TRBJ1-5; 9 bases are shared with TRBD1. Germline loops: CDR1 MNHEY, CDR2 SMNVEV (reference sequence). Losses at the gene ends were 5 bases for V and 6 bases for J; bases not matched to a gene: 14. The CDR3 has 17 residues. The CDR3 reads CASSRFKAGQGIQPQHF. The CDR3 bases are TGTGCCAGCAGTAGGTTTAAGGCGGGACAGGGTATTCAGCCCCAGCATTTT.

The J gene is TRBJ1-1, the V gene TRBV3-1 (or the pseudogene TRBV3-2), with TRBD1 as a possible D gene (6 bases). V lost 0 bases, J lost 4 bases, and 18 bases lay in between. The CDR3 covers 17 residues. CDR1 is LGHDT, CDR2 YNNKEL, per germline (reference sequence). In nucleotides, the CDR3 is TGTGCCAGCAGCCAAGACCCGGGGTTCAGGGGACGCACTGAAGCTTTCTTT. Its translation is CASSQDPGFRGRTEAFF.

The genes are TRBV5-6 and TRBJ1-2; tentatively, D is TRBD1 (5 bases). The CDR3 spans 15 residues. The germline CDR1 and CDR2 sequences are SGHDT and YYEEEE. V shed 0 bases and J shed 4 bases, with 13 bases lying between them. The CDR3 loop is CASSLALAGRYGYTF. DNA for the CDR3: TGTGCCAGCAGCTTGGCCCTGGCAGGGCGCTATGGCTACACCTTC.

The genes are TRBV4-1 and TRBJ2-1, with 13 bases matching TRBD2. Germline V gene sequence: CDR1 MGHRA, CDR2 YSYEKL. This CDR3 has 18 residues. V was pared by 6 bases and J by 10 bases, with 18 bases of the junction left unmatched. In DNA, the CDR3 is TGCGCCAGCAGGCCAAGGGATCCGGGACTAGCGGGACCTGGAGAGCAGTTCTTC. It is translated as CASRPRDPGLAGPGEQFF.